Sequencing of this T cell receptor beta chain was carried out in a study of cytomegalovirus exposure and HLA in healthy donors. Concerning this clone itself: The antigen remains undetermined.

The PCR ran on 60 Vbeta and 13 Jbeta primers. Profiled with immunoSEQ multiplex PCR; TCRdb holds only in-frame clones, not every one. Its table lists approximately 42,000 clones. Findings of the study overall: For cytomegalovirus status, the classifier reportedly gave diagnoses with high specificity and sensitivity. The only immune exposure information that was available was CMV serostatus.

CDR3 length: 11 residues. Between the trimmed V and J ends, which lost 5 bases and 7 bases, there was a span of 5 bases. The germline V gene has CDR1 SGHAT and CDR2 FQNNGV. The sample was PBMCs. This TCR was sampled from a male donor in good health and CMV-seronegative. The chain recombines TRBV11-2 with TRBJ2-2; D uncertain. The DNA of the CDR3 is TGTGCCAGCAGCCTACTCGGGGAGCTGTTTTTT. Translated: CASSLLGELFF.